The 28 T cell receptor beta chains below come from one sample, sequenced in a study of Ad26.COV2.S vaccination and SARS-CoV-2 variants. Some clones are missing from TCRdb's copy, which holds only in-frame ones; the method was immunoSEQ multiplex PCR. The sample lists 350,000 to 450,000 clones; around 90% were seen once. This material consisted of peripheral blood, taken after recovery from COVID-19. The receptors come from a human donor who had recovered from COVID-19.

This chain joins TRBV2 and TRBJ1-2; weak D call: TRBD1 (6 bases). This CDR3 is built from 15 residues. In germline, CDR1 is SNHLY, CDR2 FYNNEI. V was pared by 6 bases and J by 0 bases, with 14 bases between. CDR3 protein: CASSDYRVANYGYTF. As DNA, the CDR3 is TGTGCCAGCAGCGACTACAGGGTCGCTAACTATGGCTACACCTTC.

In this sample, this clone turned up a few times. The J gene is TRBJ2-7, the V gene TRBV7-9; the D gene is possibly TRBD2 (5 bases). The germline V gene has CDR1 SEHNR and CDR2 FQNEAQ (reference sequence). This CDR3 contains 14 residues. Trimming took 5 bases from V and 3 from J, leaving 14 bases between them. CDR3 protein: CASSTNTRNYEQYF. The CDR3 nucleotides read TGTGCCAGCAGCACAAACACTAGGAACTACGAGCAGTACTTC.

The J gene is TRBJ2-1, the V gene TRBV3-1 (or the pseudogene TRBV3-2), with 9 nucleotides matching TRBD2. From germline, CDR1 is LGHDT and CDR2 YNNKEL (reference sequence). V shed 4 bases, J shed 0 bases, and the junction held 13 bases outside the gene matches. This CDR3 spans 19 amino acids. In nucleotides, the CDR3 is TGTGCCAGCAGCCTCCGTAGCGGGGGATTCACACCCTCCTACAATGAGCAGTTCTTC. It specifies CASSLRSGGFTPSYNEQFF.

The chain has TRBV6-2 or TRBV6-3 and TRBJ2-1, with 8 bases matching TRBD2. The CDR3 spans 16 residues. Germline V gene sequence: CDR1 MNHEY, CDR2 SVGEGT. Trimming took 6 bases from V and 7 from J; bases not matched to a gene: 14. The CDR3 region has the DNA TGTGCCAGCAGCCAATACAGCGGGGGACCTAGGAATGAGCAGTTCTTC. Its translation: CASSQYSGGPRNEQFF.

V usage is TRBV4-2 and J usage is TRBJ2-7, with TRBD1 matching over 10 bases. The length of the CDR3 is 15 residues. V was clipped by 1 base and J by 6 bases; unmatched bases: 6. CDR1 and CDR2 from the germline V gene are LGHNA and YNFKEQ. DNA of the CDR3: TGTGCCAGCAGCCAAGGGCCCGACAGGGGGCGCGAGCAGTACTTC. The encoded protein is CASSQGPDRGREQYF.

This rearrangement joins TRBV5-6 to TRBJ2-3; 14 nucleotides line up with TRBD2. The CDR3 is 18 amino acids. Germline CDR1 SGHDT, CDR2 YYEEEE. V dropped 1 base and J dropped 1; count of bases not matched to a gene: 5. Written as DNA, the CDR3 is TGTGCCAGCAGCTTGAGCATGGGACTAGCGGGGGGCACAGATACGCAGTATTTT. It encodes CASSLSMGLAGGTDTQYF.

The gene calls are TRBV18 and TRBJ2-7; the D gene is possibly TRBD1 (5 bases). Germline-derived CDR1 and CDR2 are KGHSH and LQKENI. The CDR3 has 15 residues. V was shortened by 6 bases and J by 4 bases, with 19 bases between the two germline ends. This CDR3 reads CASSLKQGMDYEQYF. The CDR3 bases are TGTGCCAGCTCGTTGAAGCAGGGTATGGATTACGAGCAGTACTTC.

The chain combines TRBV5-1 with TRBJ2-1; 7 bases are a match to TRBD2. Germline lookup yields CDR1 SGHRS and CDR2 YFSETQ. Trimming at V came to 5 bases and at J to 3 bases, leaving 2 bases not matched to a gene. CDR3 size: 13 residues. The CDR3 coding sequence is TGCGCCAGCAGGGGGGAGGGCTACAATGAGCAGTTCTTC. It specifies CASRGEGYNEQFF. Full variable domain (remainder filled in from reference TRBV5-1 and TRBJ2-1): KAGVTQTPRYLIKTRGQQVTLSCSPISGHRSVSWYQQTPGQGLQFLFEYFSETQRNKGNFPGRFSGRQFSNSRSEMNVSTLELGDSALYLCASRGEGYNEQFFGPGTRLTVL.

V is TRBV10-2 and J is TRBJ1-2, with 12 bases fitting TRBD1. Germline V CDR1 and CDR2: WSHSY, SAAADI. The CDR3 extends over 15 amino acids. V shed 7 bases, J shed 7 bases, and the junction held 10 bases outside the gene matches. The CDR3 bases are TGCGCCAGCACGACCGGGGACAGGGGGCGTGTTGGCTACACCTTC. Its protein product is CASTTGDRGRVGYTF.

CDR3 in amino acids: CASSRTLQETQYF. Written as DNA, the CDR3 is TGCGCCAGCAGCCGCACGCTCCAAGAGACCCAGTACTTC. The gene calls are TRBV4-3 and TRBJ2-5, with D unresolved. Looked up from germline, CDR1 is LGHNA and CDR2 is YSLEER. This CDR3 spans 13 amino acids. The V end lost 4 bases, the J end lost 1 base, and 7 bases lay between the germline ends.

The J gene is TRBJ2-3, the V gene TRBV2, with D possibly being TRBD2 (7 bases). Trimming shortened V by 3 bases and J by 3 bases, and 13 bases separated the two germline ends. The CDR3 runs to 15 residues. CDR1 SNHLY and CDR2 FYNNEI come from the germline V gene. The CDR3 DNA reads as TGTGCCAGCAGTGATGGGGGGGGGCTGACAGATACGCAGTATTTT. It yields the protein CASSDGGGLTDTQYF. The whole variable domain, filled in from reference TRBV2 and TRBJ2-3, reads EPEVTQTPSHQVTQMGQEVILRCVPISNHLYFYWYRQILGQKVEFLVSFYNNEISEKSEIFDDQFSVERPDGSNFTLKIRSTKLEDSAMYFCASSDGGGLTDTQYFGPGTRLTVL.

J is TRBJ1-1 and V is TRBV27, with a possible D match to TRBD1 (5 bases). The germline V gene has CDR1 MNHEY and CDR2 SMNVEV (reference sequence). This CDR3 contains 14 residues. Trimming shortened V by 7 bases and J by 1 base, and 13 bases separated the two germline ends. The chain's CDR3 is CASISGTANTEAFF. The CDR3 DNA follows: TGTGCCAGCATATCCGGGACGGCGAACACTGAAGCTTTCTTT.

V gene TRBV5-8 combines with J gene TRBJ2-5; D is unresolved. V was pared by 3 bases and J by 5 bases, with 8 bases between. The CDR3 is 12 residues long. CDR1 and CDR2 (germline): SGHTS, YDEGEE. CDR3 DNA sequence: TGTGCCAGCAGCTCAGGAAAGGAGACCCAGTACTTC. Protein sequence: CASSSGKETQYF. Together with reference TRBV5-8 and TRBJ2-5, the CDR3 gives the full variable domain: EAGVTQSPTHLIKTRGQQATLRCSPISGHTSVYWYQQALGLGLQFLLWYDEGEERNRGNFPPRFSGRQFPNYSSELNVNALELEDSALYLCASSSGKETQYFGPGTRLLVL.

The genes are TRBV2 and TRBJ1-1, with 7 bases that match TRBD1. The junction had 5 bases not matched to a gene; V was cut back by 7 bases and J by 0 bases. Per the germline V gene, CDR1 is SNHLY and CDR2 is FYNNEI. The CDR3 contains 14 residues. The DNA of the CDR3 is TGTGCCAGCACTCTGGGACAGCTGAACACTGAAGCTTTCTTT. Amino acid sequence: CASTLGQLNTEAFF.

The rearrangement uses TRBV20-1 and TRBJ2-4, with 8 bases identical to TRBD2. This CDR3 is 15 amino acids long. After removal of 3 bases from V and 2 bases from J, the junction contained 6 bases not matched to a gene. Germline assignment: CDR1 DFQATT and CDR2 SNEGSKA (reference sequence). The CDR3 DNA is TGCAGTGCTAGTGGACTAGCCTTAACCAAAAACATTCAGTACTTC. It is translated as CSASGLALTKNIQYF.

The genes are TRBV6-5 and TRBJ2-7; D call uncertain. The V end was cut by 6 bases, the J end by 4 bases, with 16 bases between. Germline CDR1 reads MNHEY; CDR2 reads SVGAGI. The CDR3 is 14 residues long. The CDR3 nucleotides are TGTGCCAGCAGCCCCTTCAAAGGGATTTACGAGCAGTACTTC. The encoded protein is CASSPFKGIYEQYF.

This sequence joins TRBV11-2 and TRBJ1-2, with D possibly matching TRBD1 (5 bases). The germline gives CDR1 SGHAT, CDR2 FQNNGV. There are 14 residues in the CDR3. Trimming took 0 bases from V and 8 from J, leaving 13 bases between them. The CDR3 sequence: CASSLEGRGRGYTF. The CDR3 DNA reads as TGTGCCAGCAGCTTAGAGGGGAGGGGCAGAGGCTACACCTTC.

The chain uses TRBV11-2 and TRBJ2-7; 7 bases are shared with TRBD1. The germline V gene encodes CDR1 SGHAT and CDR2 FQNNGV. With 5 bases clipped from V and 4 bases from J, the junction kept 11 bases outside the gene matches. The CDR3 totals 15 residues. The CDR3 bases are TGTGCCAGCAGCCAAGACAGGGCCCCAGGGTACGAGCAGTACTTC. It translates to CASSQDRAPGYEQYF.

The chain has TRBV7-3 and TRBJ2-5; D is perhaps TRBD1 (6 bases). Trimming cost V 2 bases and J 5 bases, with 18 bases left between them. CDR1 and CDR2 (germline): SGHTA, FQGTGA. This CDR3 region has 16 residues. The CDR3 nucleotides read TGTGCCAGCAGCTTAGCTGGGACAATACTGGGGGAGACCCAGTACTTC. Translating it yields CASSLAGTILGETQYF.

As for this clone: At one boundary the junction diverges from the germline segment, which might be a read error. The chain combines TRBV28 with TRBJ1-4; D unresolved. This CDR3 comprises 11 residues. Germline V gene lookup returns CDR1 MDHEN and CDR2 SYDVKM. CDR3 sequence: CASSQGSRRAF. The CDR3 region has the DNA TGTGCCAGCAGTCAAGGGAGTCGGCGGGCTTTT.

The V call is TRBV7-3, the J call TRBJ2-5; 7 nucleotides line up with TRBD1. Germline V gene lookup returns CDR1 SGHTA and CDR2 FQGTGA. The CDR3 loop spans 14 amino acids. Trimming removed 1 base from V and 5 bases from J; junction bases left unmatched: 4. CDR3 residues: CASSLRGGHETQYF. The CDR3 DNA reads TGTGCCAGCAGCTTAAGAGGGGGCCACGAGACCCAGTACTTC. The full variable domain, with the rest looked up from reference TRBV7-3 and TRBJ2-5, is GAGVSQTPSNKVTEKGKYVELRCDPISGHTALYWYRQSLGQGPEFLIYFQGTGAADDSGLPNDRFFAVRPEGSVSTLKIQRTERGDSAVYLCASSLRGGHETQYFGPGTRLLVL.

The chain employs TRBV3-1 (or the pseudogene TRBV3-2) and TRBJ1-2, with 7 bases matching TRBD1. Trimming cost V 4 bases and J 8 bases; bases outside gene matches: 7. Germline V gene data show CDR1 as LGHDT and CDR2 as YNNKEL (reference sequence). This CDR3 comprises 13 residues. In nucleotides, the CDR3 is TGTGCCAGCAGCCGACGACAGGGCGGCGGCTACACCTTC. As protein: CASSRRQGGGYTF.

This clone came up a few times. V gene TRBV6-5 combines with J gene TRBJ2-7, with D maybe TRBD2 (7 bases). Trimming removed 6 bases from V and 3 bases from J, with 18 bases in between. The CDR3 is 15 residues long. Germline CDR1 and CDR2: MNHEY and SVGAGI. The CDR3 DNA follows: TGTGCCAGCAGCGGGGGGCTTCCCGGTGTCTACGAGCAGTACTTC. This encodes CASSGGLPGVYEQYF.

V and J are TRBV11-2 and TRBJ1-1; D gene unclear. The CDR3 is made up of 14 amino acids. V gave up 1 base and J gave up 4 bases, with 10 bases separating them. CDR1 SGHAT and CDR2 FQNNGV come from the germline V gene. The CDR3 loop reads CASSLGSVTTEAFF. The DNA for the CDR3 is TGTGCCAGCAGCTTAGGTTCGGTCACCACTGAAGCTTTCTTT.

The CDR3 DNA is TGTGCCAGCAGCTTAGATAGCGGGGGGGGCAATGAGCAGTTCTTC. This encodes CASSLDSGGGNEQFF. V usage is TRBV11-3 and J usage is TRBJ2-1; 11 bases match TRBD2. CDR3 length: 15 amino acids. The V gene end was trimmed by 0 bases and the J gene end by 6 bases; junction bases not matched to a gene: 1. CDR1 is SGHNT and CDR2 is YENEEA in the germline V gene.

The V gene is TRBV11-2, the J gene TRBJ2-5, with a weak D call TRBD1 (6 bases). V was pared by 5 bases and J by 5 bases, with 15 bases between. The CDR3 loop spans 14 amino acids. The germline V gene has CDR1 SGHAT and CDR2 FQNNGV. The CDR3 protein is CASSPRQESETQYF. CDR3 DNA: TGTGCCAGCAGCCCGCGACAGGAATCGGAGACCCAGTACTTC.

A single count supports this clone. The genes are TRBV10-2 and TRBJ1-6, with a possible D match to TRBD1 (5 bases). Germline-derived CDR1 and CDR2 are WSHSY and SAAADI. V lost 6 bases and J 9 bases, leaving 18 bases between the germline ends. CDR3 length: 15 residues. CDR3 loop: CASSPGWGASSPLHF. Here the CDR3 DNA reads TGCGCCAGCAGCCCCGGATGGGGCGCTAGTTCACCCCTCCACTTT.

V usage is TRBV6-5 and J usage is TRBJ1-1; D is ambiguous. The germline V gene encodes CDR1 MNHEY and CDR2 SVGAGI. This CDR3 is built from 13 residues. With 6 bases removed from V and 5 bases from J, the gap between germline ends came to 13 bases. The CDR3 loop reads CASSEIGYTEAFF. The CDR3 coding sequence is TGTGCCAGCAGCGAGATTGGGTATACTGAAGCTTTCTTT.